Listed here are 27 T cell receptor beta chains from one sample, sequenced in a study of radiation and T cells in renal cell carcinoma. Generated by immunoSEQ multiplex PCR, the TCRdb table keeps only in-frame clones and is missing some. The sample lists 120,000 to 150,000 clones; 86% were seen once. Regarding time point: blood 4 weeks post-SBRT, at nephrectomy. Documented treatment: 15 Gy SBRT to primary tumor, nephrectomy 4 weeks later. Sequencing was performed on blood, taken from a patient whose treatment included radiotherapy and nephrectomy. The source of these receptors is a woman aged 50 to 60 with renal cell carcinoma.

The rearrangement joins TRBV2 to TRBJ1-3; D may be TRBD1 (5 bases). Trimming cost V 6 bases and J 0 bases, with 9 bases left between them. This CDR3 has 14 residues. Looked up from germline, CDR1 is SNHLY and CDR2 is FYNNEI. This CDR3 is CASRDSFSGNTIYF. DNA for the CDR3: TGTGCCAGCAGAGACAGTTTCTCTGGAAACACCATATATTTT.

This chain uses TRBV5-4 with TRBJ2-3; 9 bases are a match to TRBD1. Germline V gene lookup returns CDR1 SGHNT and CDR2 YYREEE (reference sequence). The CDR3 has 14 amino acids. The V segment lost 3 bases and the J segment 4 bases; nucleotides outside the gene matches: 3. The CDR3 loop reads CASSSRQGADTQYF. CDR3 nucleotides: TGTGCCAGCAGCTCGCGACAGGGGGCAGATACGCAGTATTTT.

This sequence joins TRBV11-3 and TRBJ2-7; the D call may be TRBD1 or TRBD2 (5 bases each). Germline loops: CDR1 SGHNT, CDR2 YENEEA. The CDR3 runs to 13 residues. Trimming removed 5 bases from V and 3 bases from J, with 11 bases in between. The CDR3 DNA sequence: TGTGCCAGCAGCGGGGGTGATGACTACGAGCAGTACTTC. It translates to CASSGGDDYEQYF.

This sequence joins TRBV6-4 and TRBJ2-3; D not certain. CDR1 is MRHNA, CDR2 SNTAGT, per germline. The CDR3 totals 13 residues. Deletions cut 5 bases from V and 5 bases from J, with 11 bases between. CDR3 residues: CASSPLVGDTQYF. The CDR3 DNA reads TGTGCCAGCAGTCCCCTCGTAGGAGATACGCAGTATTTT.

This chain links TRBV6-6 with TRBJ2-4, with 8 bases matching TRBD2. CDR1 and CDR2 (germline): MNHNY, SVGAGI (reference sequence). This CDR3 is built from 14 residues. J was trimmed by 5 bases and V by 2 bases; bases with no gene match: 2. CDR3 in DNA: TGTGCCAGCAGTTACCCCGGGAGGGAAAACATTCAGTACTTC. This encodes CASSYPGRENIQYF.

The V gene is TRBV6-5, the J gene TRBJ2-2; D possibly corresponds to TRBD2 (5 bases). The length of the CDR3 is 15 residues. The V and J ends lost 6 bases and 0 bases respectively, with 11 bases between them. Germline V gene data show CDR1 as MNHEY and CDR2 as SVGAGI. The CDR3 bases are TGTGCCAGCAGACACGGGATTTCGAACACCGGGGAGCTGTTTTTT. Residues: CASRHGISNTGELFF.

There are a few counts of this clone. This chain connects TRBV9 to TRBJ1-1; the D is unclear. CDR1 and CDR2 from the germline V gene are SGDLS and YYNGEE. CDR3 length equals 15 residues. The ends were cut back, 5 bases at V and 0 bases at J, with 14 bases in the middle. The CDR3 loop reads CASSLSSGVNTEAFF. In nucleotides, the CDR3 is TGTGCCAGCAGTCTAAGCAGCGGCGTGAACACTGAAGCTTTCTTT.

The chain links TRBV4-3 to TRBJ2-5; TRBD2 matches 11 bases. CDR1 LGHNA and CDR2 YSLEER come from the germline V gene. V shed 3 bases and J 1 base; nucleotides not matched to a gene: 7. The CDR3 is made up of 17 amino acids. CDR3 region: CASSQRTTSGAQETQYF. CDR3 nucleotide sequence: TGCGCCAGCAGCCAGCGAACGACTAGCGGGGCCCAAGAGACCCAGTACTTC.

The chain has TRBV10-3 and TRBJ1-5; maybe TRBD1 (6 bases). Per germline, CDR1 ENHRY and CDR2 SYGVKD. The CDR3 covers 12 residues. Trimming took 10 bases from V and 5 from J, leaving 12 bases between them. Written as DNA, the CDR3 is TGTGCCACCCAGGGGTGGGATCAGCCCCAGCATTTT. Translated, it gives CATQGWDQPQHF.

J is TRBJ2-5 and V is TRBV15; D unclear. Germline-derived CDR1 and CDR2 are LNHNV and YYDKDF (reference sequence). The CDR3 covers 14 residues. V lost 3 bases to trimming and J lost 1 base, with 9 bases between them. CDR3 nucleotide sequence: TGTGCCACCAGCAGGTGGGGTTTCCAAGAGACCCAGTACTTC. Translated: CATSRWGFQETQYF.

The chain carries TRBV2 and TRBJ1-2; 9 bases line up with TRBD1. V was clipped by 6 bases and J by 8 bases; unmatched bases: 7. This CDR3 comprises 13 residues. CDR1 is SNHLY and CDR2 is FYNNEI in the germline V gene. CDR3 bases: TGTGCCAGCAGCGTCCGGGACAGGGAAGGCTACACCTTC. Translating it yields CASSVRDREGYTF.

V is TRBV19 and J is TRBJ1-5; no reliable D call. The germline V and J ends were trimmed by 8 bases and 5 bases, with 16 bases remaining between them. CDR3 length equals 14 residues. Germline-derived CDR1 and CDR2 are LNHDA and SQIVND (reference sequence). This CDR3 is CASEGDKSDQPQHF. The CDR3 DNA follows: TGTGCCAGTGAGGGCGACAAAAGCGATCAGCCCCAGCATTTT.

The chain uses TRBV5-1 and TRBJ2-5; 7 bases align to TRBD1. Unmatched junction bases numbered 8, after V lost 6 bases and J lost 3 bases. Per the germline V gene, CDR1 is SGHRS and CDR2 is YFSETQ. CDR3 length: 14 residues. The CDR3 loop reads CASMLVGGEETQYF. The DNA for the CDR3 is TGCGCCAGCATGTTGGTAGGGGGCGAAGAGACCCAGTACTTC.

The chain is built from TRBV7-9 and TRBJ2-1; 11 nucleotides line up with TRBD2. In germline, CDR1 is SEHNR, CDR2 FQNEAQ (reference sequence). The CDR3 runs 14 residues. The V segment lost 5 bases and the J segment 8 bases; nucleotides outside the gene matches: 5. CDR3 DNA sequence: TGTGCCAGCAGCCCGGGGACTAGCGGCTATGAGCAGTTCTTC. This gives the protein CASSPGTSGYEQFF.

This chain connects TRBV21-1 to TRBJ1-2. TRBV21-1 is labeled a pseudogene. CDR3 length: 14 amino acids. The CDR3 nucleotides are TGTGCCAGCAGCAAAGTACCCGTGAACTATGGCTACACCTTC. Translating gives CASSKVPVNYGYTF.

CDR3 sequence (DNA): TGCGCCAGCAGCTTGTTGCTCAGACAGGGTCGGACTGAAGCTTTCTTT. Translating gives CASSLLLRQGRTEAFF. The chain combines TRBV5-1 with TRBJ1-1; 7 nucleotides match TRBD1. Unmatched junction bases numbered 11, after V lost 1 base and J lost 5 bases. CDR3 length: 16 amino acids. CDR1 is SGHRS and CDR2 is YFSETQ in the germline V gene.

The chain joins TRBV6-5 to TRBJ2-1; D uncertain. The CDR3 length is 11 residues. Trimming stripped 2 bases from V and 8 bases from J, with 4 bases between. The V gene's germline CDR1 is MNHEY and CDR2 SVGAGI. This CDR3 reads CASSYADEQFF. The CDR3 bases are TGTGCCAGCAGTTACGCCGATGAGCAGTTCTTC.

The chain combines TRBV29-1 with TRBJ2-3, with 11 bases identical to TRBD1. With 7 bases clipped from V and 4 bases from J, the junction kept 13 bases outside the gene matches. Germline assignment: CDR1 SQVTM and CDR2 ANQGSEA. The CDR3 contains 16 residues. The CDR3 nucleotides are TGCAGCGCCAACCCCGGGACAGGGGGTAGGTCAGATACGCAGTATTTT. The encoded protein is CSANPGTGGRSDTQYF.

The chain couples TRBV9 to TRBJ1-4; 7 nucleotides agree with TRBD1. The V segment lost 2 bases and the J segment 7 bases; nucleotides outside the gene matches: 8. The CDR3 spans 15 residues. Germline-derived CDR1 and CDR2 are SGDLS and YYNGEE. The CDR3: CASSVGQVLTEKLFF. The CDR3 DNA reads TGTGCCAGCAGCGTCGGACAGGTCCTTACTGAAAAACTGTTTTTT.

V is TRBV28 and J is TRBJ2-4; D uncertain. Germline CDR1 is MDHEN and CDR2 is SYDVKM. There are 13 residues in the CDR3. V lost 1 base to trimming and J lost 8 bases, with 9 bases between them. The CDR3 is CASSLSSDDIQYF. CDR3 coding DNA: TGTGCCAGCAGTTTATCGTCGGATGACATTCAGTACTTC.

The V gene is TRBV5-5, the J gene TRBJ1-5, with D uncertain. The CDR3 extends over 12 amino acids. V was pared by 4 bases and J by 3 bases, with 5 bases between. Germline loops: CDR1 SGHKS, CDR2 YYEKEE (reference sequence). CDR3 nucleotides: TGTGCCAGCAGCGCAGTCAATCAGCCCCAGCATTTT. This translates into CASSAVNQPQHF.

This rearrangement joins TRBV5-8 to TRBJ2-2; D not certain. Germline-derived CDR1 and CDR2 are SGHTS and YDEGEE. V dropped 1 base and J dropped 13 bases, with 8 bases sitting between them. CDR3 size: 11 residues. The CDR3 coding sequence is TGTGCCAGCAGCTTGTTGGCAGGGCTGTTTTTT. Amino acids: CASSLLAGLFF. The full variable domain, completed using reference TRBV5-8 and TRBJ2-2, is EAGVTQSPTHLIKTRGQQATLRCSPISGHTSVYWYQQALGLGLQFLLWYDEGEERNRGNFPPRFSGRQFPNYSSELNVNALELEDSALYLCASSLLAGLFFGEGSRLTVL.

The chain joins TRBV7-9 to TRBJ2-2; tentatively, D is TRBD2 (5 bases). Germline CDR1 is SEHNR and CDR2 is FQNEAQ (reference sequence). Trimming stripped 2 bases from V and 3 bases from J, with 13 bases between. CDR3 length equals 16 residues. The chain's CDR3 is CASSLISGLHTGELFF. For the CDR3, the DNA is TGTGCCAGCAGCTTAATCAGCGGCCTCCACACCGGGGAGCTGTTTTTT.

The gene calls are TRBV6-5 and TRBJ1-2; 9 nucleotides line up with TRBD1. CDR3 size: 13 residues. The junction had 2 bases not matched to a gene; V was cut back by 2 bases and J by 7 bases. Germline-derived CDR1 and CDR2 are MNHEY and SVGAGI. This CDR3 is CASSYKDRGGYTF. In nucleotides, the CDR3 is TGTGCCAGCAGTTACAAGGACAGGGGTGGCTACACCTTC.

V usage is TRBV6-1 and J usage is TRBJ2-5; 9 bases match TRBD1. The DNA end lines up better with TRBJ2-7; the J call may be wrong. The length of the CDR3 is 14 residues. CDR1 is MNHNS, CDR2 SASEGT, per germline. CDR3 sequence: CASRTLGTGFEQYF. In nucleotides, the CDR3 is TGTGCCAGCCGAACGCTGGGGACAGGGTTCGAGCAGTACTTC.

The genes are TRBV15 and TRBJ2-5, with no clear D. Germline lookup yields CDR1 LNHNV and CDR2 YYDKDF (reference sequence). Trimming took 0 bases from V and 4 from J, leaving 9 bases between them. The CDR3 has 14 amino acids. CDR3 coding DNA: TGTGCCACCAGCAGAGATCGGATAGGAGAGACCCAGTACTTC. It translates to CATSRDRIGETQYF.

The chain is built from TRBV4-1 and TRBJ2-3; no definite D call. The V gene's germline CDR1 is MGHRA and CDR2 YSYEKL. Trimming cost V 1 base and J 6 bases, with 11 bases left between them. The CDR3 length is 14 residues. CDR3 in DNA: TGCGCCAGCAGCCAAGCGACTCACCGGGATACGCAGTATTTT. This sequence encodes CASSQATHRDTQYF.